A selection of T cell receptor beta chains follows, all from one sample in a study of identical twins. TCRdb analysed the 5' RACE reads with MiXCR anew, one entry per CDR3 protein. Here the sample spans around 470,000 distinct CDR3 sequences, 13% to 15% being singletons. The data were also submitted as part of a second study, on yellow fever vaccine responses in identical twins.

The sample was CD4+ T cells sorted from blood. These TCRs come from a woman aged 18-29 years in good health. CDR3s include the opening cysteine and the closing phenylalanine or tryptophan. D genes are given only for firm matches. Only some rows state a clone size, as once, few, many or a class for expanded clones.

J gene,CDR3 length,D gene,V gene,clone size,CDR3 protein,CDR3 DNA
TRBJ2-3,12,NA,TRBV20-1,few,CSFPGRSDTQYF,TGCAGTTTCCCGGGGCGGTCAGATACGCAGTATTTT
TRBJ2-1,15,TRBD2,TRBV7-2,NA,CASSYTSGTYNEQFF,TGTGCCAGCAGTTATACTAGCGGAACCTACAATGAGCAGTTCTTC
TRBJ2-1,15,NA,TRBV7-2,few,CASSLWGGGGGEQFF,TGTGCCAGCAGCTTATGGGGGGGGGGCGGCGGTGAGCAGTTCTTC
TRBJ2-5,18,TRBD2,TRBV6-5,few,CASSYSPVESGEIGTQYF,TGTGCCAGCAGTTACTCCCCTGTCGAGAGCGGGGAGATAGGGACCCAGTACTTC
TRBJ1-5,15,TRBD1,TRBV10-3,NA,CASGGTDGSNQPQHF,TGTGCCTCCGGGGGGACAGACGGTAGCAATCAGCCCCAGCATTTT
TRBJ1-1,14,NA,TRBV20-1,NA,CSAEMTMGNTEAFF,TGCAGTGCTGAGATGACAATGGGGAACACTGAAGCTTTCTTT
TRBJ2-5,14,NA,TRBV7-3,few,CASSLMGDQETQYF,TGTGCCAGCAGCTTAATGGGCGATCAAGAGACCCAGTACTTC
TRBJ2-5,14,NA,TRBV24-1,NA,CATSRPGPGETQYF,TGTGCCACCAGTCGACCGGGGCCCGGCGAGACCCAGTACTTC
TRBJ2-3,15,NA,TRBV7-2,NA,CASSLSRVATDTQYF,TGTGCCAGCAGCTTAAGCAGGGTGGCCACAGATACGCAGTATTTT
TRBJ1-4,14,NA,TRBV12-3/TRBV12-4,few,CASSGGTRAEKLFF,TGTGCCAGCAGTGGGGGGACTAGGGCCGAAAAACTGTTTTTT
TRBJ2-4,16,NA,TRBV24-1,few,CATSDPGADGRYIQYF,TGTGCCACCAGTGATCCTGGCGCAGATGGAAGATACATTCAGTACTTC
TRBJ1-1,15,NA,TRBV2,few,CASSKGGVFGTEAFF,TGTGCCAGCAGCAAAGGAGGGGTTTTCGGCACTGAAGCTTTCTTT
TRBJ2-7,19,NA,TRBV6-5,NA,CASSYSWAGDPRSSYEQYF,TGTGCCAGCAGTTACTCTTGGGCCGGGGACCCGCGAAGCTCCTACGAGCAGTACTTC
TRBJ2-7,15,TRBD2,TRBV7-2,few,CASSRPGLDVYEQYF,TGTGCCAGCAGCAGGCCGGGACTAGATGTTTACGAGCAGTACTTC
TRBJ2-3,16,TRBD2,TRBV20-1,many,CRRIARLAGHTDTQYF,TGCCGGCGGATTGCACGGCTAGCGGGCCACACAGATACGCAGTATTTT
TRBJ2-6,17,NA,TRBV7-9,NA,CASSYSQGIPGANVLTF,TGTGCCAGCAGCTATTCTCAGGGGATCCCTGGGGCCAACGTCCTGACTTTC
TRBJ2-7,16,NA,TRBV5-1,NA,CASSLASGAAYHEQYF,TGCGCCAGCAGCTTGGCCTCAGGGGCGGCGTACCACGAGCAGTACTTC
TRBJ2-2,14,NA,TRBV12-3/TRBV12-4,many,CASTTRGGARELFF,TGTGCCAGCACCACCAGGGGGGGGGCGCGGGAGCTGTTTTTT
TRBJ2-1,14,NA,TRBV20-1,few,CSARDSPRDNEQFF,TGCAGTGCTAGAGACTCCCCCAGGGACAATGAGCAGTTCTTC
TRBJ1-5,13,NA,TRBV5-1,many,CASSEDANQPQHF,TGCGCCAGCAGTGAGGATGCCAATCAGCCCCAGCATTTT
TRBJ2-2,16,NA,TRBV7-9,NA,CASSLLANSNTGELFF,TGTGCCAGCAGCTTACTGGCAAATTCGAACACCGGGGAGCTGTTTTTT
TRBJ2-7,12,TRBD1,TRBV20-1,NA,CSAQTGSYEQYF,TGCAGTGCGCAGACAGGGAGCTACGAGCAGTACTTC
TRBJ2-2,15,TRBD1,TRBV6-1,NA,CASRHRDRDTGELFF,TGTGCCAGCAGACACCGGGACAGAGACACCGGGGAGCTGTTTTTT
TRBJ2-1,19,TRBD2,TRBV11-1,NA,CASSDPKRTSGRAYNEQFF,TGTGCCAGCAGCGATCCCAAACGGACTAGCGGGAGGGCATACAATGAGCAGTTCTTC
TRBJ2-1,16,TRBD2,TRBV20-1,once,CSALTSGGSSYNEQFF,TGCAGTGCTCTAACTAGCGGGGGGAGCTCCTACAATGAGCAGTTCTTC
TRBJ2-5,15,TRBD2,TRBV20-1,few,CSARPTSGSHETQYF,TGCAGTGCTAGACCGACTAGCGGGAGTCATGAGACCCAGTACTTC
TRBJ2-1,23,NA,TRBV7-6,once,CASTTRRGSSGSFGLNSYNEQFF,TGTGCCAGCACCACAAGACGGGGGTCCTCAGGGTCATTCGGTCTCAACTCCTACAATGAGCAGTTCTTC
TRBJ2-5,18,TRBD2,TRBV15,many,CATSRGTSGGFAQETQYF,TGTGCCACCAGCAGAGGGACTAGCGGGGGATTTGCGCAAGAGACCCAGTACTTC
TRBJ2-7,14,NA,TRBV7-2,many,CASTPSYSTYEQYF,TGTGCCAGCACCCCTAGCTATTCAACCTACGAGCAGTACTTC
TRBJ2-7,18,TRBD2,TRBV11-1,NA,CASSFRTSGSFETYEQHF,TGTGCCAGCAGCTTCCGGACTAGCGGGAGTTTCGAAACCTACGAGCAGCACTTC
TRBJ2-3,16,NA,TRBV4-3,few,CASSLGGPSGTDTQYF,TGCGCCAGCAGCCTCGGGGGCCCTAGCGGAACAGATACGCAGTATTTT
TRBJ2-3,14,TRBD1,TRBV10-3,NA,CALGTGSGTDTQYF,TGTGCCTTAGGGACAGGATCAGGCACAGATACGCAGTATTTT
TRBJ1-2,14,NA,TRBV20-1,NA,CSARDPLGGRGYTF,TGCAGTGCTAGAGACCCCCTTGGGGGTCGGGGCTACACCTTC
TRBJ1-2,14,NA,TRBV9,many,CASSSRTANYGYTF,TGTGCCAGCAGCTCCCGAACAGCTAACTATGGCTACACCTTC
TRBJ1-5,15,NA,TRBV4-1,NA,CASSQVGQGNQPQHF,TGCGCCAGCAGCCAAGTCGGGCAGGGCAATCAGCCCCAGCATTTT
TRBJ2-1,15,TRBD1,TRBV12-3/TRBV12-4,few,CASSSHGTGTNEQFF,TGTGCCAGCAGTTCCCACGGGACAGGGACCAATGAGCAGTTCTTC
TRBJ2-1,12,NA,TRBV12-5,NA,CASGIAANEQFF,TGTGCTAGTGGTATCGCGGCCAATGAGCAGTTCTTC
TRBJ2-4,14,NA,TRBV3-1,NA,CASSPSVAKNIQYF,TGTGCCAGCAGCCCTAGTGTAGCCAAAAACATTCAGTACTTC
TRBJ2-4,15,NA,TRBV24-1,NA,CATSDSNLAKNIQYF,TGTGCCACCAGTGACTCAAACCTAGCCAAAAACATTCAGTACTTC
TRBJ2-7,14,NA,TRBV5-1,few,CASSSNSGSYEQYF,TGCGCCAGCAGCTCAAATTCAGGGTCCTACGAGCAGTACTTC
TRBJ2-5,14,NA,TRBV2,NA,CASSEGLREETQYF,TGTGCCAGCAGTGAAGGGTTGCGGGAAGAGACCCAGTACTTC
TRBJ1-1,14,NA,TRBV5-1,few,CASSVTGLGTEAFF,TGCGCCAGCAGCGTTACAGGGCTGGGCACTGAAGCTTTCTTT
TRBJ2-5,15,NA,TRBV10-3,NA,CAISDLSLGGETQYF,TGTGCCATCAGTGACCTCTCTCTAGGCGGAGAGACCCAGTACTTC
TRBJ2-7,13,NA,TRBV20-1,NA,CSANLVGYGEQYF,TGCAGTGCTAACCTAGTGGGGTATGGAGAGCAGTACTTC
TRBJ2-7,14,NA,TRBV5-1,few,CASSQPTGTYEQYF,TGCGCCAGCAGCCAACCTACGGGGACGTACGAGCAGTACTTC
TRBJ2-5,16,TRBD2,TRBV11-1,NA,CASSGFGTSVQETQYF,TGTGCCAGCAGCGGATTCGGGACTAGCGTCCAAGAGACCCAGTACTTC
TRBJ2-1,16,TRBD2,TRBV6-2/TRBV6-3,few,CASSQLGLAGRNEQFF,TGTGCCAGCAGTCAACTGGGACTAGCGGGACGTAATGAGCAGTTCTTC
TRBJ2-1,13,NA,TRBV11-3,NA,CASSVDTYNEQFF,TGTGCCAGCAGCGTGGACACCTACAATGAGCAGTTCTTC
TRBJ2-1,15,NA,TRBV29-1,few,CSAQDAERPYNEQFF,TGCAGCGCACAGGATGCGGAGCGGCCCTACAATGAGCAGTTCTTC
TRBJ2-1,16,TRBD2,TRBV5-1,NA,CASSLGGLAGVDEQFF,TGCGCCAGCAGCTTGGGGGGACTAGCGGGAGTAGATGAGCAGTTCTTC
TRBJ2-3,17,TRBD2,TRBV24-1,NA,CATSGPGGGTRADTQYF,TGTGCCACCAGTGGTCCTGGGGGGGGGACCCGCGCAGATACGCAGTATTTT
TRBJ1-5,14,TRBD1,TRBV28,few,CASRMGQGTQPQHF,TGTGCCAGCAGAATGGGACAGGGGACCCAGCCCCAGCATTTT